A single sample is the source of the 3 T cell receptor beta chains below, sequenced in a study of blood T cell repertoires in COVID-19. The method was immunoSEQ multiplex PCR; TCRdb's version includes in-frame clones alone and lacks a portion of them. The table shows 130,000 to 150,000 clones, with approximately 81% occurring only once. The source material was peripheral blood. The receptor set was obtained from a human donor in a cohort sampled during active COVID-19.

The chain couples TRBV7-9 to TRBJ2-2, with a tentative D call TRBD1 (5 bases). The germline V gene has CDR1 SEHNR and CDR2 FQNEAQ (reference sequence). CDR3 length: 15 amino acids. V lost 4 bases and J lost 7, with 16 bases in between. CDR3 amino acids: CASSSDIRMGGELFF. For the CDR3, the DNA is TGTGCCAGCAGCTCGGACATTCGGATGGGCGGGGAGCTGTTTTTT.

The gene calls are TRBV7-5 and TRBJ2-1; the table's D call, TRBD1, was not checked against the DNA. TRBV7-5 is a known pseudogene. This CDR3 is built from 13 residues. CDR3 nucleotides: TGTGTCAGAAGCTACAGGGGTTACAATGAGCAGTTCTTC. Protein sequence: CVRSYRGYNEQFF.

This clone appeared a few times. The chain joins TRBV6-1 to TRBJ1-6; a possible D gene is TRBD1 (5 bases). This CDR3 spans 15 amino acids. CDR1 and CDR2 (germline): MNHNS, SASEGT. The V end was cut by 0 bases, the J end by 8 bases, with 11 bases between. The CDR3 DNA reads TGTGCCAGCAGTGAAGCGGGGGGAATAGATTCACCCCTCCACTTT. Translated, it gives CASSEAGGIDSPLHF.